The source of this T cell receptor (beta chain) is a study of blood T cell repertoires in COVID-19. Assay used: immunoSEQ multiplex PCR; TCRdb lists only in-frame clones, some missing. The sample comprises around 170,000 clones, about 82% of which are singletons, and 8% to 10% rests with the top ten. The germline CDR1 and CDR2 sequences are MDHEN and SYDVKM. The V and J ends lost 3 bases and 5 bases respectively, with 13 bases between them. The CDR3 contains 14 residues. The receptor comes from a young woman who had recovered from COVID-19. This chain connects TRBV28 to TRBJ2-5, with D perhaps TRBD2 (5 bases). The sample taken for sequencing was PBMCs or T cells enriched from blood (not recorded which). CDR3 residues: CASSLSSWTETQYF. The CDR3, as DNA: TGTGCCAGCAGTTTGTCTAGCTGGACGGAGACCCAGTACTTC.